This T cell receptor beta chain was identified in a study of blood T cell repertoires in COVID-19 (TCRdb year 2020). Describing the broader study: Samples covering the acute and convalescent phases of COVID-19 were provided by collaborators in the United States, Italy and Spain. Nearly every sample came with metadata listing a de-identified subject ID, COVID-19 status, age in years and sex. The dataset comprised deeply sampled blood TCRbeta repertoires from subjects exposed to, actively infected with, or recovered from COVID-19. The samples were drawn from the first 160 participants of the ongoing ImmuneRACE study and from 1,254 subjects provided by 6 global collaborators. The material from the prospective study consisted of cDNA or gDNA derived from T cells, B-cell-depleted T cells, or PBMCs. The repertoires were released in a freely available public database meant as a resource for research on the immune response to SARS-CoV-2. HLA class I and class II types, where available, came from metadata supplied by the sample provider rather than from assay-based typing. What the authors observed across the whole study: Clinical and demographic metadata were provided uncurated, with the amount varying by source and participant.

Of note for this clone: Its antigen remains undetermined. No clone much larger than this one lies a single base away; base qualities are absent.

Whole blood was collected in K2EDTA tubes by collaborating institutions according to the institutions' own protocols. For TCRbeta analysis, collaborator samples were shipped as frozen whole blood, as isolated PBMCs, or as DNA extracted from either sample type. Taken from cysteine to phenylalanine, the CDR3 has 12 residues. Left in the record is the CDR3 DNA by itself, 36 bases read in frame from the first base. A distance of 9 bases separates the germline ends of V and J, which lose 3 bases and 11 bases respectively. Taken from the germline V gene, the CDR1 and CDR2 loops are SGDLS and YYNGEE. TCRbeta CDR3 regions were amplified from genomic DNA using the immunoSEQ Assay, a bias-controlled multiplex PCR. Per the source publication's procedure: The number of nucleated cells in each sample was estimated by amplification of reference gene primers within the assay. To quantify the absolute abundance of each unique TCRbeta CDR3 rearrangement, sequence reads were collapsed and filtered. For each sample, productive Simpson clonality was calculated as the square root of Simpson's diversity index over productive rearrangements. What TCRdb holds here is the immuneACCESS table cut down to in-frame rearrangements. Part of the clones is not present; checked against another copy, under half of the missing clones reflect an unresolved V gene, and the others are unexplained. The V and J calls and clone size were taken over from that table, and D and trimming were inferred from the DNA. The sample has 200,000 to 250,000 clones on record, around three quarters of them singletons. About 5.5% of the sample lies in the top ten.

The origin of this receptor is a woman in her sixties or seventies with acute or convalescent COVID-19. The chain links TRBV9 with TRBJ1-6; possibly the D gene is TRBD1, per 5 matching bases. Sequenced: peripheral blood. The CDR3: CASSAGNPPLHF. Here is the DNA: TGTGCCAGCAGCGCAGGGAATCCACCCCTCCACTTT.